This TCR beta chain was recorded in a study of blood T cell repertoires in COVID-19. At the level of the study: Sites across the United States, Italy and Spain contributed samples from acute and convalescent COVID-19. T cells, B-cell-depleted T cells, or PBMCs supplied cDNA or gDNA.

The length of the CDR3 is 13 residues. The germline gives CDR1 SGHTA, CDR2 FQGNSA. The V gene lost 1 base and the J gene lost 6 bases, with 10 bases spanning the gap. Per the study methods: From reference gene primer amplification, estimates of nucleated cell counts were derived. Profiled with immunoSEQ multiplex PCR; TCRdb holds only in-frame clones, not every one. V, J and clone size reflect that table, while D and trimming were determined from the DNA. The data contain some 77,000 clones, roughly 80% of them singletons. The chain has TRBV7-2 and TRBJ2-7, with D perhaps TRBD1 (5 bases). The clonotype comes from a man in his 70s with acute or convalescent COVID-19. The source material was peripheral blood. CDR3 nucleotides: TGTGCCAGCAGCTTAGGCAGGGATGGCGAGCAGTACTTC. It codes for CASSLGRDGEQYF.